This TCR beta chain is from a study of blood T cell repertoires in COVID-19. As for the study in general: Researchers got acute and convalescent COVID-19 samples from the United States, Italy and Spain. Sources were T cells, B-cell-depleted T cells, or PBMCs; the material itself was cDNA or gDNA.

Original analysis: How many nucleated cells were present was estimated from reference gene primer amplification. Using immunoSEQ multiplex PCR, the repertoire was profiled, and TCRdb retains in-frame clones only, with some absent. The D gene and trimming were derived from the DNA, and the V and J assignments and clone size from that table. The sample has fewer than 350,000 clones, approximately 88% seen once. The germline V and J ends were trimmed by 3 bases and 5 bases, with 13 bases remaining between them. The CDR3 spans 14 residues. Germline CDR1 MNHEY, CDR2 SVGAGI. The source material was peripheral blood. V usage is TRBV6-5 and J usage is TRBJ1-1, with D unclear. This clonotype was sampled from a man aged 18 to 29 with active or convalescent COVID-19. CDR3 sequence (DNA): TGTGCCAGCAGTTATTTGGCGTCGGGTACTGAAGCTTTCTTT. Its protein product is CASSYLASGTEAFF.